The present T cell receptor (beta chain) was sequenced within a study of T cells in Graves' hyperthyroidism and ophthalmopathy. This CDR3 has 13 residues. The V end lost 3 bases, the J end lost 4 bases, and 9 bases lay between the germline ends. Per germline, CDR1 LNHDA and CDR2 SQIVND (reference sequence). RNA transcripts served as the template for amplifying TCR beta CDR3 regions. The HTBI primer set served for first-round RT-PCR of the TCR CDR3. TCRdb used MiXCR to reprocess the multiplex PCR reads, holding one entry per CDR3 protein. The table shows a few hundred thousand distinct CDR3 sequences, with approximately 15% occurring only once. This clonotype was observed a few times.

The sequence was collected from a woman aged 18-30 years with Graves' hyperthyroidism. The V call is TRBV19, the J call TRBJ1-1, with no clear D. The sample comprised blood. Here the CDR3 reads CASSIYVLTEAFF. In DNA, the CDR3 is TGTGCCAGTAGTATTTATGTGCTCACTGAAGCTTTCTTT.